A few counts support the clone carrying this TCR beta chain. What it binds is not known. These data belong to a study of response to subunit inactivated influenza vaccine. Study-wide results and caveats: The authors proposed limited new T cell recruitment per seasonal influenza vaccination.

TCRdb passed the RT-PCR reads through MiXCR, listing each CDR3 protein once. This table holds about 650,000 distinct CDR3 sequences, 15% to 18% found once. CDR3 size: 11 residues. The germline CDR1 and CDR2 sequences are DFQATT and SNEGSKA (reference sequence). V lost 3 bases, J lost 6 bases, and 9 bases lay in between. The starting material was PBMCs from blood, obtained 11 to 12 days after vaccination. The TCR sequence derives from a man aged 45-65 years who received an inactivated influenza vaccine. V usage is TRBV20-1 and J usage is TRBJ2-7; tentatively, D is TRBD2 (5 bases). The CDR3 sequence is CSASEGREQYF. The CDR3 region has the DNA TGCAGTGCTAGTGAGGGTCGCGAGCAGTACTTC.